This T cell receptor (beta chain) was retrieved from a study of blood T cell repertoires in COVID-19. CDR3 length equals 14 residues. Germline CDR1 SGHRS, CDR2 YFSETQ. V trimming: 4 bases; J trimming: 4 bases; junction bases outside the gene matches: 4. Clones were read by immunoSEQ multiplex PCR, and TCRdb kept only the in-frame ones, dropping some. This sample has fewer than 600,000 clones, with around 89% found just once. Specimen: PBMCs or T cells enriched from blood (not recorded which). This receptor was obtained from a woman aged 40 to 50 who had recovered from COVID-19. The chain carries TRBV5-1 and TRBJ1-2; 10 bases map to TRBD1. DNA for the CDR3: TGCGCCAGCAGCCCTGGACAGGGGGGCTATGGCTACACCTTC. Protein: CASSPGQGGYGYTF.